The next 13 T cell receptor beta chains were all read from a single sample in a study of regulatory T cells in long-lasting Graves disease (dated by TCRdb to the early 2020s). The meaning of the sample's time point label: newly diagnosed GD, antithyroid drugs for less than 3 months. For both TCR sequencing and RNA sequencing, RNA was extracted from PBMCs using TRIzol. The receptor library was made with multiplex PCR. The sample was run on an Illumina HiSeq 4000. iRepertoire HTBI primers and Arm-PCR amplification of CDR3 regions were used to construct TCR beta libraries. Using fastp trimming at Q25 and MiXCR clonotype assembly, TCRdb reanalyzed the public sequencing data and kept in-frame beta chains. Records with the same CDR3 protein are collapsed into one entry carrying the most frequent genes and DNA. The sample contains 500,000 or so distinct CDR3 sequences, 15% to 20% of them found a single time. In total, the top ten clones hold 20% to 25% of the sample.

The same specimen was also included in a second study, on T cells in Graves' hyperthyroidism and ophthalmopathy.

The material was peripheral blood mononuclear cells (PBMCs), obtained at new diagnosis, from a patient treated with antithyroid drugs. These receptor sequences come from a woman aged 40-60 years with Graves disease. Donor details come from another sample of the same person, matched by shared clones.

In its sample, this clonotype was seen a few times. The CDR3 coding sequence is TGCAGTGCTGGCCGCGGGGGCGATGGCTACACCTTC. It codes for CSAGRGGDGYTF. The chain is built from TRBV20-1 and TRBJ1-2; maybe TRBD1 (6 bases). Trimming shortened V by 5 bases and J by 6 bases, and 13 bases separated the two germline ends. The CDR3 totals 12 residues. Germline CDR1 DFQATT, CDR2 SNEGSKA (reference sequence).

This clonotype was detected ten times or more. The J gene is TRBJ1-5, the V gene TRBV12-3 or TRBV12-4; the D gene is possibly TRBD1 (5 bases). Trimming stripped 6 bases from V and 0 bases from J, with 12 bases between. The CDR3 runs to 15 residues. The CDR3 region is CASRTGGTSNQPQHF. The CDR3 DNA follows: TGTGCCAGCAGAACTGGGGGGACTAGCAATCAGCCCCAGCATTTT.

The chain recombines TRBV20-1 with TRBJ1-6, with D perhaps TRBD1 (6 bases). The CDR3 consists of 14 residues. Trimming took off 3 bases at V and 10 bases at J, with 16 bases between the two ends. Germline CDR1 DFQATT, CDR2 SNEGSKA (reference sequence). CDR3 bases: TGCAGTGCTAGCCCCAGGGGTTCGCTCTCACCCCTCCACTTT. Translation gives CSASPRGSLSPLHF.

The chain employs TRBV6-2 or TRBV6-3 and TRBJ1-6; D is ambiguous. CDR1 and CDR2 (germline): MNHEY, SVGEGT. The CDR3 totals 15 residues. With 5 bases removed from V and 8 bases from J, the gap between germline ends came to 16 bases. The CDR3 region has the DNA TGTGCCAGCAGTGAAATCACCTTGGTTGATTCACCCCTCCACTTT. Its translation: CASSEITLVDSPLHF.

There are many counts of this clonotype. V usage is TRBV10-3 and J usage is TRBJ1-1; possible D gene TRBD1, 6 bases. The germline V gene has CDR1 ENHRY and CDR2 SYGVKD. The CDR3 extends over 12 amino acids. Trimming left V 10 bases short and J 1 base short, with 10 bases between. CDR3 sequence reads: CATTTGNTEAFF. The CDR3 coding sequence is TGTGCCACCACGACAGGGAACACTGAAGCTTTCTTT.

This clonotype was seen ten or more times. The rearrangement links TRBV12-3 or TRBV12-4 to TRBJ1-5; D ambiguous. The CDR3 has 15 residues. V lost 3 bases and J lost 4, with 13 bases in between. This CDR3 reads CASSFTDGSNQPQHF. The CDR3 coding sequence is TGTGCCAGCAGTTTCACGGACGGTTCGAATCAGCCCCAGCATTTT.

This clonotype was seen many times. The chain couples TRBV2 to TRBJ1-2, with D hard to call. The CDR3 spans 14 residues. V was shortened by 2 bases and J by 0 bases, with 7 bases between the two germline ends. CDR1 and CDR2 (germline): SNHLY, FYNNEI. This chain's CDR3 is CASSESSPNYGYTF. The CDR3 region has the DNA TGTGCCAGCAGTGAAAGTTCACCTAACTATGGCTACACCTTC.

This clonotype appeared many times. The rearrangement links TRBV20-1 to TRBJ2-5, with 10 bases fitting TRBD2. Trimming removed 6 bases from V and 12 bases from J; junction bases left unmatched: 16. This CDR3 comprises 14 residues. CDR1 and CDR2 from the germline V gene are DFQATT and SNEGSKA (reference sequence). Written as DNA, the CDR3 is TGCAGTGCCGCGATAAGCGGGGGGGCAAGAATAGAGTACTTC. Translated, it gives CSAAISGGARIEYF.

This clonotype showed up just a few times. The CDR3 loop is CASSSRQGATEAFF. In DNA form, the CDR3 reads TGTGCCAGCAGCTCAAGGCAGGGGGCCACTGAAGCTTTCTTT. The gene calls are TRBV5-4 and TRBJ1-1, with TRBD1 matching over 8 bases. V lost 3 bases, J lost 4 bases, and 5 bases stayed unmatched. This CDR3 comprises 14 residues. CDR1 is SGHNT, CDR2 YYREEE, per germline (reference sequence).

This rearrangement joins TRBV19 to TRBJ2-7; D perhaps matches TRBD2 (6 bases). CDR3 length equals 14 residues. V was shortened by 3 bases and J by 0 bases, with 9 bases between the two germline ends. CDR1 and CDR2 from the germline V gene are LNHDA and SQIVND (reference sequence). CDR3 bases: TGTGCCAGTAGTATGGGGGGTTTCTCCTACGAGCAGTACTTC. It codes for CASSMGGFSYEQYF.

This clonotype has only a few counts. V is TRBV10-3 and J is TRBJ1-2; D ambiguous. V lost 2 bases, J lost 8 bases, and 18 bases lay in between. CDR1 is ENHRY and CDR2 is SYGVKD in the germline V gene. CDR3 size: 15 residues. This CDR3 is CAISEPDMALRGYTF. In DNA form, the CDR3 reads TGTGCCATCAGTGAGCCCGATATGGCACTTCGCGGCTACACCTTC.

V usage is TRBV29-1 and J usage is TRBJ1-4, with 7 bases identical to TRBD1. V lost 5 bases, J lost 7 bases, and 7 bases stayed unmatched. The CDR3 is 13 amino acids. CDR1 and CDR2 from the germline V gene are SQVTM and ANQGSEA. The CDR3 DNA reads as TGCAGCGTTTCAGGGGGAGGAAGTGAAAAACTGTTTTTT. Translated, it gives CSVSGGGSEKLFF. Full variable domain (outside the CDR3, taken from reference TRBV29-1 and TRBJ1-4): SAVISQKPSRDICQRGTSLTIQCQVDSQVTMMFWYRQQPGQSLTLIATANQGSEATYESGFVIDKFPISRPNLTFSTLTVSNMSPEDSSIYLCSVSGGGSEKLFFGSGTQLSVL.

The CDR3 coding sequence is TGTGCCAGCAGCCAAGTGGCGGGGGGGCCAAGTGAGCAGTACTTC. This sequence encodes CASSQVAGGPSEQYF. The chain recombines TRBV4-2 with TRBJ2-7; 9 bases are shared with TRBD2. The germline gives CDR1 LGHNA, CDR2 YNFKEQ. Germline trimming cut 1 base from V and 7 bases from J; bases unmatched to any gene: 8. The length of the CDR3 is 15 residues.